The clone carrying this TCR beta chain has ten or more counts. Its antigen is as yet unknown. The data derive from a study of T cell repertoires in cytomegalovirus infection. Study-wide background: Both a matching HLA type and CMV infection were indicated by public TCR beta signatures. Study-level results: Summed frequency of shared TCR beta families picked out CMV carriers who also had the relevant HLA. It was HLA-C-restricted CMV-specific TCR beta clonotypes that dominated the response ex vivo.

TCRdb ran MiXCR on the reads and lists one entry per CDR3 protein. The sample consists of roughly 190,000 distinct CDR3 sequences, 9.5% of them appearing once. The V end lost 4 bases, the J end lost 10 bases, and 20 bases lay between the germline ends. Germline CDR1 MNHEY, CDR2 SMNVEV (reference sequence). This CDR3 is 15 amino acids long. This TCR was sampled from a human donor in good health (CMV status not recorded). Some clones in this sample may be carry-over from other donors' samples. The rearrangement links TRBV27 to TRBJ2-1; tentative D call: TRBD2 (5 bases). The sequencing sample was made of PBMCs. DNA of the CDR3: TGTGCCAGCAGTTCCGCCTCCCGGACTGATAGGGAGCAGTTCTTC. This gives the protein CASSSASRTDREQFF.